This is a list of T cell receptor beta chains from one sample in a study of molecular identifiers for immune sequencing clone quantification. TCRdb passed the PCR reads through MiXCR, listing each CDR3 protein once. The sample holds just under 65,000 distinct CDR3 sequences, 15% to 20% seen once. Specimen: naive CD8+ T cells from blood, with Jurkat cell RNA spiked in. The receptors come from a human donor in good health. Some libraries in this study had Jurkat cell RNA spiked in. The conserved cysteine and the conserved F or W are not part of the CDR3 here. Only part of the rows carry a size: once, few, many, or a class if the clone is expanded.

TRBV7-2	12	TRBJ2-1	many	ASSSGLLYNEQF
TRBV2	14	TRBJ2-1	few	ASTPPGLLSYNEQF
TRBV7-9	14	TRBJ1-1	many	ASSPSLTGTGTEAF
TRBV6-2/TRBV6-3	11	TRBJ2-1	many	ASAITGYNEQF
TRBV11-3	14	TRBJ2-3	many	ASSLDGGGSTDTQY
TRBV24-1	12	TRBJ2-7	few	ATSESGHPYEQY
TRBV27	12	TRBJ2-7	many	ASRLLGQAYEQY
TRBV6-1	14	TRBJ1-2	.	ASSPNRAGGYLCYN
TRBV4-1	13	TRBJ2-5	many	ASSLRQQLQETQY
TRBV7-2	14	TRBJ2-3	many	ASSPVWGYSTDTQY
TRBV27	12	TRBJ2-7	many	ASSLIRGSYEQY
TRBV29-1	12	TRBJ2-1	many	SVEGQGARDEQF
TRBV27	13	TRBJ2-1	many	ASSPLLAVVGEQF
TRBV4-1	11	TRBJ2-1	many	ASSQGFYQEQF
TRBV24-1	13	TRBJ1-1	few	ATSPKGFGYTEAF
TRBV20-1	13	TRBJ2-1	.	SARGPGGPRNEQF
TRBV15	12	TRBJ2-1	many	ATTRGGAHNEQF
TRBV1	16	TRBJ1-5	.	TSSQDPAARRSNQPQH
TRBV6-5	15	TRBJ1-5	many	ASSPDREWDSNQPQH
TRBV28	15	TRBJ2-2	many	ASTTYFTSGSHGELF
TRBV28	12	TRBJ1-6	.	ASSFRDHNSPLH
TRBV5-4	12	TRBJ1-6	many	ASNPVPDSKSLH
TRBV19	12	TRBJ2-3	many	ASSTPSATDTQY
TRBV4-1	13	TRBJ2-7	many	ASSQVQGSGYEQY
TRBV6-4	12	TRBJ2-7	.	ASSEAGGQYEQY
TRBV7-8	13	TRBJ1-6	many	ASSFAGDKYSPLH
TRBV12-5	15	TRBJ2-6	many	ASGLDKRVAGANVLT
TRBV19	11	TRBJ2-3	many	ASSIDPGDTQY
TRBV29-1	12	TRBJ1-4	many	SVASVGANEKLF
TRBV7-2	14	TRBJ2-1	many	ASSLVGGRALDEQF
TRBV7-2	13	TRBJ2-2	many	ASSSRDLSTGELF
TRBV7-8	14	TRBJ2-1	many	ASTQAREWSYNEQF
TRBV21-1	13	TRBJ1-4	few	ASRNTDRPPEKLF
TRBV7-9	9	TRBJ2-5	many	ASSSAETQY
TRBV4-2	14	TRBJ2-2	many	ASSQEAGLGTGELF
TRBV19	10	TRBJ2-5	many	ASTGGVGTQY
TRBV18	12	TRBJ2-2	.	ASSPGANTGELF
TRBV15	17	TRBJ2-1	many	ATSRDPLLAGSSYNEQF
TRBV6-2/TRBV6-3	12	TRBJ1-1	many	ASSQQGAGAEAF
TRBV7-8	13	TRBJ2-7	many	ASRPHATGIGEQY
TRBV24-1	15	TRBJ2-1	.	ATASLGSGTGVSEQF
TRBV6-6	14	TRBJ1-3	many	ASSYDGPTSGNTIY
TRBV20-1	12	TRBJ2-7	.	SADRASQGYEQY
TRBV4-3	14	TRBJ2-1	few	ASSQASEVRDNEQF
TRBV7-6	14	TRBJ2-2	.	ASSMTSGTNTGELF
TRBV30	13	TRBJ2-3	.	ACYMTSGNFDTQY
TRBV28	13	TRBJ2-1	.	ASSQLAGANNEQF
TRBV4-1	13	TRBJ1-1	.	ASSQRDSSNIEAF
TRBV7-9	14	TRBJ1-4	many	ASSSTEDRESEKLF
TRBV9	13	TRBJ1-1	.	ASSVEGAWNTEAF
TRBV28	12	TRBJ2-1	few	ASEPGISYNEQF
TRBV27	10	TRBJ2-3	many	ASITLAGQCF
TRBV6-5	12	TRBJ1-1	many	ASRGPEVNTEAF
TRBV7-9	13	TRBJ2-2	many	ASSDGTGFAGELF